The subject of this entry is one T cell receptor beta chain. On cycle 4 day 1 and cycle 7 day 1, as well as at baseline, blood was sampled. These data originate in a study of OX40 agonist ivuxolimab in advanced cancers. For the study at large: Aged 23 to 79 with a mean of 60 years, they were almost 85% male.

Using immunoSEQ multiplex PCR, the repertoire was profiled, and TCRdb retains in-frame clones only, with some absent. The table has some 64,000 clones, 92% seen once. CDR3 length: 13 amino acids. V lost 4 bases, J lost 6 bases, and 11 bases lay in between. CDR1 is LGHNA and CDR2 is YSLEER in the germline V gene. The sample consisted of CD4+ or CD8+ T cells sorted from blood, taken in a trial of the OX40 agonist ivuxolimab. The chain joins TRBV4-3 to TRBJ2-3; D is unclear. This sequence was found in an adult with an advanced solid tumor such as melanoma, head and neck, liver or kidney cancer. The CDR3 loop reads CASSPYPGDTQYF. The CDR3 DNA is TGCGCCAGCAGCCCGTACCCCGGGGATACGCAGTATTTT.